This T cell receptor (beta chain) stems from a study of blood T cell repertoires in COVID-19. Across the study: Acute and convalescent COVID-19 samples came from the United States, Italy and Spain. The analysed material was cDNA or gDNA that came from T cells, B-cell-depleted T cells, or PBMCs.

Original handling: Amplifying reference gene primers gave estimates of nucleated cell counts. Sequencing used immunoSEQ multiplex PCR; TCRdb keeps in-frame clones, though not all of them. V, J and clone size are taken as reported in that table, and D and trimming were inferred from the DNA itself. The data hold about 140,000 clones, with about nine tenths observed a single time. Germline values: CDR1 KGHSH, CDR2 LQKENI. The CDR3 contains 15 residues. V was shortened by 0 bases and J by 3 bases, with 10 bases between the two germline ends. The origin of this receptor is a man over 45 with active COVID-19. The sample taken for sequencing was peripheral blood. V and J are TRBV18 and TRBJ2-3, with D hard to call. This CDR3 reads CASSPPSGRTDTQYF. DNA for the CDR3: TGTGCCAGCTCACCACCCTCAGGAAGGACAGATACGCAGTATTTT.